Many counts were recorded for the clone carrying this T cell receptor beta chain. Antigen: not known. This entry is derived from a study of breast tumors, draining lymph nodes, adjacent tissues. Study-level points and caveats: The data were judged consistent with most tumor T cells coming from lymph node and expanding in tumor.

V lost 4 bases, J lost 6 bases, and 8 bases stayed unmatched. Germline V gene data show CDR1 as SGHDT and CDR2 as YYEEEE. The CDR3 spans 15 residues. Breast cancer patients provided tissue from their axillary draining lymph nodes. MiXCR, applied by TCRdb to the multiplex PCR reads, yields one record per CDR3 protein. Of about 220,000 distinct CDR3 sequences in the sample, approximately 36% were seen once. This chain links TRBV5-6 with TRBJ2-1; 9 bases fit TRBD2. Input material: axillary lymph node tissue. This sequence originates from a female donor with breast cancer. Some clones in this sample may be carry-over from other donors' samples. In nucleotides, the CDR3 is TGTGCCAGCAGCCCCCTTGGTAGCGGGAGCAATGAGCAGTTCTTC. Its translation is CASSPLGSGSNEQFF.